This T cell receptor (beta chain) comes out of a study of CD8 T cells in ankylosing spondylitis. CDR1 and CDR2 from the germline V gene are SQVTM and ANQGSEA. With V trimmed by 1 base and J by 5 bases, 13 bases remained unmatched. The CDR3 is 17 residues long. In this sample, this clonotype turned up many times. TCRdb passed the 5' RACE reads through MiXCR, listing each CDR3 protein once. The sample lists more than 150,000 distinct CDR3 sequences; 11% were seen once. V gene TRBV29-1 combines with J gene TRBJ2-3; 9 nucleotides line up with TRBD1. The sequenced sample consisted of blood, either unsorted or a sorted T cell fraction (not recorded which). The TCR was taken from a male donor with ankylosing spondylitis or in good health (not recorded which). This chain's CDR3 is CSVEAPRPGQGIDTQYF. The CDR3 nucleotides are TGCAGCGTTGAAGCTCCCCGACCGGGACAGGGAATAGATACGCAGTATTTT.